Presented here are 28 T cell receptor beta chains from one specimen sequenced in a study of blood T cell repertoires in COVID-19. Profiling relied on immunoSEQ multiplex PCR, and the TCRdb table lists in-frame clones only, not all of them. The sample has approximately 160,000 clones; under 85% are singletons. What was sequenced was peripheral blood. The origin of the receptors is a man aged 70 or older who had recovered from COVID-19.

There are a few counts of this clone. CDR3 sequence (DNA): TGTGCCAGCAGCTTAGGGGAGTATAGCAATCAGCCCCAGCATTTT. This encodes CASSLGEYSNQPQHF. The gene calls are TRBV7-8 and TRBJ1-5, with unresolved D. The germline V and J ends were trimmed by 1 base and 0 bases, with 7 bases remaining between them. CDR3 length: 15 residues. Germline assignment: CDR1 SGHVS and CDR2 FQNEAQ.

This chain connects TRBV20-1 to TRBJ1-4; tentative D call: TRBD1 (5 bases). The CDR3 length is 10 residues. V lost 6 bases, J lost 8 bases, and 7 bases lay in between. CDR1 and CDR2 (germline): DFQATT, SNEGSKA (reference sequence). Here the CDR3 DNA reads TGCAGTGCCCGACAGGAAAAACTGTTTTTT. It yields the protein CSARQEKLFF.

The genes are TRBV6-5 and TRBJ1-1; D unclear. This CDR3 has 13 residues. V was clipped by 0 bases and J by 3 bases, with 5 bases between them. The germline CDR1 and CDR2 sequences are MNHEY and SVGAGI. CDR3 in amino acids: CASSYSLYTEAFF. Written as DNA, the CDR3 is TGTGCCAGCAGTTACTCCCTATACACTGAAGCTTTCTTT.

The CDR3 coding sequence is TGTGCCACCGGAGGGGACGGATCAACTAATGAAAAACTGTTTTTT. This encodes CATGGDGSTNEKLFF. This chain connects TRBV6-5 to TRBJ1-4, with D tentatively TRBD1 (5 bases). Germline V gene lookup returns CDR1 MNHEY and CDR2 SVGAGI. V lost 10 bases and J 0 bases, leaving 15 bases between the germline ends. This CDR3 is built from 15 residues.

The chain combines TRBV9 with TRBJ1-4; a possible D gene is TRBD1 (5 bases). Trimming stripped 4 bases from V and 5 bases from J, with 12 bases between. Germline-derived CDR1 and CDR2 are SGDLS and YYNGEE. CDR3 size: 14 residues. Here the CDR3 DNA reads TGTGCCAGCAGCCTCGGCCCAGGGAATGAAAAACTGTTTTTT. Amino acids: CASSLGPGNEKLFF.

The rearrangement joins TRBV9 to TRBJ2-7; 8 positions agree with TRBD1. V lost 3 bases to trimming and J lost 2 bases; unmatched junction nucleotides: 7. The CDR3 extends over 15 amino acids. Germline V gene sequence: CDR1 SGDLS, CDR2 YYNGEE. As DNA, the CDR3 is TGTGCCAGCAGCGGCGGACAGGGCGGAACCTACGAGCAGTACTTC. It yields the protein CASSGGQGGTYEQYF.

The V and J genes are TRBV5-4 and TRBJ2-3; a weak D match, TRBD2 (6 bases). Germline lookup yields CDR1 SGHNT and CDR2 YYREEE (reference sequence). This CDR3 has 14 amino acids. Between the trimmed V and J ends, which lost 3 bases and 0 bases, there was a span of 8 bases. The CDR3 nucleotides are TGTGCCAGCAGCTCCGGGAGTAGCACAGATACGCAGTATTTT. It translates to CASSSGSSTDTQYF.

The table lists this clone with a count of one. The chain combines TRBV19 with TRBJ1-5, with 9 bases aligning to TRBD1. CDR1 LNHDA and CDR2 SQIVND come from the germline V gene (reference sequence). V lost 6 bases, J lost 6 bases, and 6 bases stayed unmatched. The CDR3 has 14 residues. This CDR3 is CASSYRGQSQPQHF. CDR3 DNA sequence: TGTGCCAGTAGCTACAGGGGGCAAAGTCAGCCCCAGCATTTT.

This rearrangement joins TRBV19 to TRBJ2-1; a weak D match, TRBD2 (6 bases). This CDR3 region has 16 residues. V shed 6 bases and J shed 9 bases, with 24 bases lying between them. CDR1 is LNHDA and CDR2 is SQIVND in the germline V gene (reference sequence). This chain's CDR3 is CASSLSEGWAGGEQFF. CDR3 sequence (DNA): TGTGCCAGTAGCCTATCGGAGGGCTGGGCGGGCGGTGAGCAGTTCTTC.

The rearrangement uses TRBV28 and TRBJ1-6; 8 nucleotides line up with TRBD1. The CDR3 contains 17 residues. Trimming cost V 6 bases and J 6 bases; bases outside gene matches: 13. Germline assignment: CDR1 MDHEN and CDR2 SYDVKM. The CDR3 nucleotides are TGTGCCAGCAGGGAAGCAGGGGGCGCCGGGACTAATTCACCCCTCCACTTT. Its protein is CASREAGGAGTNSPLHF. The full variable domain, in which reference TRBV28 and TRBJ1-6 provide the parts outside the CDR3, is DVKVTQSSRYLVKRTGEKVFLECVQDMDHENMFWYRQDPGLGLRLIYFSYDVKMKEKGDIPEGYSVSREKKERFSLILESASTNQTSMYLCASREAGGAGTNSPLHFGNGTRLTVT.

This chain uses TRBV19 with TRBJ1-2, with 8 bases aligning to TRBD1. CDR1 is LNHDA, CDR2 SQIVND, per germline (reference sequence). V lost 3 bases to trimming and J lost 3 bases; unmatched junction nucleotides: 9. CDR3 size: 16 residues. The CDR3 DNA is TGTGCCAGTAGTATTCCTCGGACAGGGCTACACTATGGCTACACCTTC. Its protein is CASSIPRTGLHYGYTF.

The CDR3 DNA reads TGTGCCAGCAGCTTGGGTAGCGGGTTCACAGATACGCAGTATTTT. Its translation: CASSLGSGFTDTQYF. This chain connects TRBV5-4 to TRBJ2-3, with 7 bases aligning to TRBD2. From germline, CDR1 is SGHNT and CDR2 YYREEE (reference sequence). The V gene end was trimmed by 0 bases and the J gene end by 2 bases; junction bases not matched to a gene: 3. This CDR3 region has 15 residues.

J is TRBJ1-4 and V is TRBV10-2, with 8 bases matching TRBD1. CDR1 is WSHSY, CDR2 SAAADI, per germline. The V segment lost 6 bases and the J segment 14 bases; nucleotides outside the gene matches: 11. The CDR3 is 13 amino acids. The CDR3 protein is CASRELGQGELFF. For the CDR3, the DNA is TGCGCCAGCAGGGAACTCGGACAGGGTGAGCTGTTTTTT.

CDR3 protein: CASSLEGTTGEPLNRAFF. CDR3 in DNA: TGCGCCAGCAGCTTGGAGGGAACGACAGGGGAACCTCTGAATCGGGCTTTCTTT. J is TRBJ1-1 and V is TRBV5-1; TRBD1 matches 8 bases. V was pared by 0 bases and J by 11 bases, with 21 bases of the junction left unmatched. The CDR3 has 18 residues. CDR1 is SGHRS and CDR2 is YFSETQ in the germline V gene.

The V and J genes are TRBV5-6 and TRBJ2-3, with TRBD2 matching over 10 bases. Looked up from germline, CDR1 is SGHDT and CDR2 is YYEEEE. This CDR3 has 15 amino acids. V shed 4 bases and J 2 bases; nucleotides not matched to a gene: 4. CDR3 in amino acids: CASSPLAGITDTQYF. The CDR3 DNA reads as TGTGCCAGCAGCCCACTAGCGGGGATCACAGATACGCAGTATTTT.

The CDR3 here is CASSWPAALNQPQHF. CDR3 nucleotides: TGTGCCAGCAGTTGGCCGGCGGCGCTAAATCAGCCCCAGCATTTT. This chain links TRBV28 with TRBJ1-5, with D unresolved. There are 15 residues in the CDR3. Trimming cost V 4 bases and J 4 bases, with 14 bases left between them. The germline gives CDR1 MDHEN, CDR2 SYDVKM.

CDR3: CATSRVAGSFRSANQPQHF. In DNA, the CDR3 is TGTGCCACCAGCAGGGTCGCAGGGTCTTTTAGGTCTGCCAATCAGCCCCAGCATTTT. The V call is TRBV6-2 or TRBV6-3, the J call TRBJ1-5, with D perhaps matching TRBD1 (5 bases). This CDR3 region has 19 residues. Germline values: CDR1 MNHEY, CDR2 SVGEGT. Trimming removed 10 bases from V and 3 bases from J, with 31 bases in between.

J is TRBJ2-7 and V is TRBV7-2; 9 bases agree with TRBD2. There are 15 residues in the CDR3. V shed 3 bases and J 3 bases; nucleotides not matched to a gene: 6. Germline CDR1 and CDR2: SGHTA and FQGNSA. The CDR3 loop reads CASSFSGGDYYEQYF. The CDR3 bases are TGTGCCAGCAGCTTTAGCGGGGGAGATTACTACGAGCAGTACTTC.

V is TRBV5-1 and J is TRBJ2-5, with 12 bases aligning to TRBD2. V shed 4 bases and J 4 bases; nucleotides not matched to a gene: 14. CDR3 length: 18 amino acids. Looked up from germline, CDR1 is SGHRS and CDR2 is YFSETQ. The chain's CDR3 is CASSKGLAGPSAIETQYF. In DNA form, the CDR3 reads TGCGCCAGCAGCAAGGGACTAGCGGGCCCGAGTGCGATAGAGACCCAGTACTTC.

The V gene is TRBV10-2, the J gene TRBJ2-7; 7 bases line up with TRBD2. The CDR3 runs to 16 residues. J gave up 4 bases and V 2 bases, and 11 bases lay outside the gene matches. Germline V gene lookup returns CDR1 WSHSY and CDR2 SAAADI. This CDR3 reads CASSEAIGAGQYEQYF. The CDR3 bases are TGCGCCAGCAGTGAGGCGATCGGAGCGGGGCAATACGAGCAGTACTTC.

The chain has TRBV11-2 and TRBJ1-5; D gene uncertain. Germline V CDR1 and CDR2: SGHAT, FQNNGV. The CDR3 has 14 amino acids. Trimming took 1 base from V and 7 from J, leaving 11 bases between them. The CDR3 DNA follows: TGTGCCAGCAGCTTAGGTGCGGGAAGGCAGCCCCAGCATTTT. This sequence encodes CASSLGAGRQPQHF.

The chain uses TRBV18 and TRBJ2-3, with 7 bases that match TRBD2. Germline trimming cut 6 bases from V and 0 bases from J; bases unmatched to any gene: 9. The CDR3 has 16 amino acids. Germline loops: CDR1 KGHSH, CDR2 LQKENI. CDR3 nucleotide sequence: TGTGCCAGCTCTCGGGACTATTCCACCAGCACAGATACGCAGTATTTT. Translated, it gives CASSRDYSTSTDTQYF.

This chain connects TRBV28 to TRBJ1-1, with a weak D call TRBD1 (5 bases). Germline CDR1 reads MDHEN; CDR2 reads SYDVKM. The CDR3 covers 14 residues. The V and J ends lost 2 bases and 1 base respectively, with 8 bases between them. The CDR3 protein is CASSLTGPNTEAFF. The CDR3 bases are TGTGCCAGCAGTTTAACAGGCCCGAACACTGAAGCTTTCTTT.

The genes are TRBV12-3 or TRBV12-4 and TRBJ2-3; D uncertain. V was clipped by 3 bases and J by 5 bases, with 6 bases between them. The CDR3 extends over 12 amino acids. The CDR3 region is CASSFYVDTQYF. The CDR3 DNA reads TGTGCCAGCAGTTTTTATGTAGATACGCAGTATTTT.

The chain combines TRBV7-2 with TRBJ1-2, with D perhaps TRBD1 (6 bases). V gave up 3 bases and J gave up 2 bases, with 7 bases separating them. This CDR3 contains 13 residues. Germline-derived CDR1 and CDR2 are SGHTA and FQGNSA. CDR3 nucleotides: TGTGCCAGCAGCTTCGACAGGAACTATGGCTACACCTTC. It yields the protein CASSFDRNYGYTF. Using reference TRBV7-2 and TRBJ1-2 for the parts outside the CDR3, the full variable domain is GAGVSQSPSNKVTEKGKDVELRCDPISGHTALYWYRQSLGQGLEFLIYFQGNSAPDKSGLPSDRFSAERTGGSVSTLTIQRTQQEDSAVYLCASSFDRNYGYTFGSGTRLTVV.

V gene TRBV19 combines with J gene TRBJ1-1; 10 bases agree with TRBD1. Germline CDR1 is LNHDA and CDR2 is SQIVND (reference sequence). The CDR3 runs 14 residues. J lost 6 bases, V lost 5 bases, and 6 bases had no gene match. CDR3 loop: CASSSSGTGAEAFF. CDR3 nucleotide sequence: TGTGCCAGTAGTTCCTCCGGGACAGGGGCTGAAGCTTTCTTT. The full variable domain, rest sourced from reference TRBV19 and TRBJ1-1, is DGGITQSPKYLFRKEGQNVTLSCEQNLNHDAMYWYRQDPGQGLRLIYYSQIVNDFQKGDIAEGYSVSREKKESFPLTVTSAQKNPTAFYLCASSSSGTGAEAFFGQGTRLTVV.

The table lists this clone with a count of one. The chain carries TRBV27 and TRBJ1-4, with D perhaps TRBD1 (6 bases). There are 15 residues in the CDR3. Germline V gives CDR1 MNHEY, CDR2 SMNVEV (reference sequence). V was trimmed by 5 bases and J by 7 bases, leaving 17 bases between them. CDR3 region: CASSPPDSFGEKLFF. The CDR3 DNA is TGTGCCAGCAGTCCCCCGGACAGTTTCGGTGAAAAACTGTTTTTT. Full variable domain (outside the CDR3, taken from reference TRBV27 and TRBJ1-4): EAQVTQNPRYLITVTGKKLTVTCSQNMNHEYMSWYRQDPGLGLRQIYYSMNVEVTDKGDVPEGYKVSRKEKRNFPLILESPSPNQTSLYFCASSPPDSFGEKLFFGSGTQLSVL.

The CDR3 nucleotides are TGTGCCAGCAGCCCGGGACAGGCAACTAATGAAAAACTGTTTTTT. Translating it yields CASSPGQATNEKLFF. The V and J genes are TRBV28 and TRBJ1-4, with TRBD1 matching over 8 bases. This CDR3 comprises 15 residues. The trim removed 6 bases at V and 0 bases at J, leaving 3 bases unmatched. Germline V CDR1 and CDR2: MDHEN, SYDVKM.